The T cell receptor (beta chain) described here comes from a study of Ad26.COV2.S vaccination and SARS-CoV-2 variants. Broader study findings: Recipients given vaccine exceeded placebo recipients in spike-specific TCR breadth. Non-spike TCR breadth did not differ much between vaccine and placebo recipients. A substantial breadth of spike-specific CD8+ and CD4+ T cell responses after vaccination has been reported.

A remark on this clone: Its antigen is unidentified.

TCRdb's copy holds only in-frame clones and misses some; the assay was immunoSEQ multiplex PCR. In the table there are around 300,000 clones, approximately 90% of which are singletons. Treatment meaning: roughly 18 received Ad26.COV2.S at low or high dose, single or two shots; roughly 5 received placebo; per-sample allocation not given. Specimen acquisition occurred on day 63 following the initial vaccine or placebo injection. Aged 18-55 years, donor was enrolled in Boston in about 2020. Germline-derived CDR1 and CDR2 are SGHVS and FNYEAQ. V lost 0 bases to trimming and J lost 3 bases, with 12 bases between them. The CDR3 has 15 amino acids.

The origin of this receptor is a person between 18 and 59 years old who received the Ad26.COV2.S COVID-19 vaccine or a placebo. This sequence joins TRBV7-6 and TRBJ2-7; D assignment may be TRBD1 or TRBD2 (6 bases each). The sequencing here drew on peripheral blood, taken in a trial of Ad26.COV2.S vaccine versus placebo. The CDR3 loop reads CASSLAGGTRYEQYF. CDR3 in DNA: TGTGCCAGCAGCTTAGCTGGGGGGACACGCTACGAGCAGTACTTC.